This record looks at one T cell receptor beta chain sequence and its context. Its antigen has not been determined. One base away there is no much larger clone; base qualities are not given. The sample comes from a study of PD-1 blockade in classical Hodgkin lymphoma (TCRdb year 2020). For context, the study as a whole: Nivolumab dosing was 3 mg/kg intravenously every 2 weeks, continuing until either disease progression or unacceptable toxicity. The study used CyTOF and TCR beta sequencing to define a peripheral blood immune signature of response to PD-1 blockade in classical Hodgkin lymphoma. Broad study findings and their caveats: Baseline TCR diversity was reported to be lower in newly diagnosed patients than in healthy donors, and even lower in relapsed/refractory patients. CD4+ but not CD8+ TCR diversity rose significantly by C4D1 (p=0.0027 vs p=0.16), most apparent in complete responders (p=0.02). Trial patients with a complete response had baseline diversity similar to that of newly diagnosed patients, while partial responders and progressors had significantly lower diversity. Only a single clinical trial cohort was studied, and what caused the repertoire differences, possibly disease activity or prior therapy, remained undefined. Patients starting nivolumab less than 1 year after ASCT had lower diversity and were excluded from later analyses to avoid confounding by immune reconstitution.

Genomic DNA was extracted with the Qiagen DNeasy kit from unsorted PBMCs and from negatively selected CD4+ and CD8+ fractions. Using primers that anneal to V and J segments, immunoSEQ multiplex PCR amplified the TCR beta CDR3 regions. A synthetic immune receptor repertoire was used to minimize amplification bias, and any remaining bias was removed computationally after sequencing. Per the source publication's procedure: Repertoire diversity was quantified as the Shannon entropy index using custom Python scripts. The unsorted, CD4+ and CD8+ repertoires were each analyzed separately, with the exception of combined analyses, where CD4+ and CD8+ sequences were merged in silico. A clone was considered expanded if an increase in frequency of at least 2-fold after treatment relative to C1D1 was found, and a pseudocount of 0.5 was applied to clones undetected at baseline. Clones with 0 or 1 copy at C1D1 were defined as singleton clones, while clones with 2 or more copies were defined as non-singleton clones. By matching protein sequences in sorted samples from the same patient, clones expanded in unsorted samples were annotated as CD4+, CD8+ or unknown. Wilcoxon tests on paired samples were used to test diversity changes from C1D1 to C4D1. In TCRdb, the immuneACCESS table is reduced to in-frame sequences with V and J assigned. These tables do not hold every clone; where another copy was compared, an unresolved V gene accounts for under half, and the others remain unexplained. V and J calls plus clone size are reproduced from that table; the DNA served to infer D and trimming. The sample has tens of thousands of clones on record, 70% to 80% of them singletons. The ten largest clones take up more than 8% of the sample.

Interpreted using the paper, the time point label stands for: cycle 4 day 1 (C4D1), after more than 5 weeks of nivolumab. All trial patients had relapsed after autologous stem cell transplantation, with cohorts A, B and C differing in prior brentuximab vedotin exposure. The trial cohort included around 60 patients with relapsed/refractory classical Hodgkin lymphoma, and each patient had a best overall response of complete response, partial response or progressive disease. Single-agent nivolumab was administered to trial patients in the multi-cohort phase II CheckMate 205 trial. An independent review committee assessed best overall response by applying the 2007 International Working Group response criteria. Trial PBMCs were obtained immediately prior to nivolumab initiation (C1D1) and on therapy at cycle 2 day 1 and cycle 4 day 1. Peripheral blood was collected in 8 mL Vacutainer Cell Preparation Tubes, from which PBMCs were isolated by centrifugation and then cryopreserved.

V lost 8 bases and J lost 4 bases; the stretch between them is 9 bases long. Via the germline V gene, CDR1 is SQVTM and CDR2 ANQGSEA. Including the terminal cysteine and phenylalanine, the CDR3 comprises 11 residues. Just the 33-base CDR3 DNA is kept, in frame starting at base 1. Sequences were derived from peripheral blood mononuclear cells (PBMCs), sampled before the fourth cycle of nivolumab. The clonotype originates from a human donor with classical Hodgkin lymphoma. The chain is made from TRBV29-1 and TRBJ1-3, with the D segment identity uncertain. DNA sequence: TGCAGCATGCTAATCGGAAACACCATATATTTT. Translated, this is CSMLIGNTIYF.